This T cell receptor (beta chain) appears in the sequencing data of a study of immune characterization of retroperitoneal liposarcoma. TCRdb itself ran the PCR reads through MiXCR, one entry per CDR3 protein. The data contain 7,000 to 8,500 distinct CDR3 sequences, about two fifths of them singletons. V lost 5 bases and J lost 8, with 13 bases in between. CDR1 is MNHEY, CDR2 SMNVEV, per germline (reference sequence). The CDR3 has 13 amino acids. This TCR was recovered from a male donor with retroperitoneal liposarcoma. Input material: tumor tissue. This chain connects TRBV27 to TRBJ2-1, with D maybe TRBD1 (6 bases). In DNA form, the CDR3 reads TGTGCCAGCAGTCTACAGGGTTTCCATGAGCAGTTCTTC. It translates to CASSLQGFHEQFF.